This T cell receptor (beta chain) emerged from a study of cytomegalovirus exposure and HLA in healthy donors. Primers included in the PCR were 60 Vbeta and 13 Jbeta primers. Here immunoSEQ multiplex PCR was the method, and the copy in TCRdb shows in-frame clones only, minus some. The sample has 150,000 to 200,000 clones; roughly three quarters are singletons. CDR1 MDHEN and CDR2 SYDVKM come from the germline V gene. Trimming pared 6 bases from V and 2 bases from J, leaving 10 bases between. This CDR3 has 13 residues. This chain uses TRBV28 with TRBJ1-2; D gene unclear. Sequencing used PBMCs. The source is a woman aged 50 to 60 in good health and CMV-seronegative. In DNA, the CDR3 is TGTGCCAGCAGCGGTGGAGGGAACTATGGCTACACCTTC. Its protein is CASSGGGNYGYTF.